One and the same sample provided the 14 T cell receptor beta chains below, sequenced in a study of T-cell memory formation after mild COVID-19 (dated by TCRdb to the early 2020s). Libraries were built with 5' RACE. The instrument given in TCRdb is Illumina NovaSeq 6000. Through fastp at Q25 and MiXCR, TCRdb rebuilt clones from the public reads, retaining in-frame beta chains. A single entry per CDR3 protein holds the most common genes and DNA from its merged rows. The sample table shows 300,000 to 400,000 distinct CDR3 sequences, and 25% to 30% are seen once. The ten biggest clones cover around an eighth of the sample. Specimen: PBMCs or a T cell subset sorted from them (not recorded which). The source of these receptors is an adult woman who had mild COVID-19 (a few samples of this study predate the infection). The sample titles of this study are shuffled in the database, so cell type and time point are left out; the donor was told from shared clones.

J is TRBJ1-1 and V is TRBV7-9, with 8 bases aligning to TRBD1. The V segment lost 5 bases and the J segment 5 bases; nucleotides outside the gene matches: 7. The germline V gene has CDR1 SEHNR and CDR2 FQNEAQ (reference sequence). The CDR3 runs to 14 residues. The CDR3 loop reads CASSPRQGRTEAFF. In DNA, the CDR3 is TGTGCCAGCAGCCCCCGACAGGGGAGGACTGAAGCTTTCTTT.

The chain links TRBV11-2 to TRBJ2-2, with D uncertain. V was shortened by 5 bases and J by 2 bases, with 12 bases between the two germline ends. CDR3 length equals 15 residues. The germline V gene has CDR1 SGHAT and CDR2 FQNNGV. Here the CDR3 reads CASSQAALNTGELFF. DNA for the CDR3: TGTGCCAGCAGCCAGGCGGCACTCAACACCGGGGAGCTGTTTTTT.

This chain joins TRBV4-2 and TRBJ1-1; D ambiguous. V was pared by 0 bases and J by 1 base, with 6 bases between. Germline CDR1 LGHNA, CDR2 YNFKEQ. The CDR3 totals 14 residues. CDR3 sequence reads: CASSQDSTNTEAFF. The CDR3 nucleotides read TGTGCCAGCAGCCAAGATTCAACGAACACTGAAGCTTTCTTT.

The chain has TRBV6-5 and TRBJ1-3, with D possibly being TRBD1 (5 bases). The CDR3 totals 14 residues. Per germline, CDR1 MNHEY and CDR2 SVGAGI. The V gene lost 0 bases and the J gene lost 7 bases, with 10 bases spanning the gap. This CDR3 is CASSYSGRDNTIYF. CDR3 nucleotides: TGTGCCAGCAGTTACTCCGGCAGGGATAACACCATATATTTT.

There are many counts of this clonotype. The CDR3 here is CASSFGGGTDTQYF. The CDR3 region has the DNA TGTGCCAGCAGCTTTGGTGGAGGCACAGATACGCAGTATTTT. V is TRBV12-3 or TRBV12-4 and J is TRBJ2-3; D gene ambiguous. V gave up 6 bases and J gave up 1 base, with 11 bases separating them. CDR3 length: 14 amino acids.

V and J are TRBV5-8 and TRBJ2-7; D is possibly TRBD1 or TRBD2 (5 bases each). The CDR3 is 14 residues long. Germline CDR1 and CDR2: SGHTS and YDEGEE. Trimming took off 0 bases at V and 3 bases at J, with 10 bases between the two ends. As DNA, the CDR3 is TGTGCCAGCAGCTTGGCAGGGACCCACTACGAGCAGTACTTC. The encoded protein is CASSLAGTHYEQYF.

This clonotype was seen a handful of times. J is TRBJ2-5 and V is TRBV12-3 or TRBV12-4; 10 nucleotides line up with TRBD1. The CDR3 is made up of 16 amino acids. V lost 3 bases to trimming and J lost 0 bases; unmatched junction nucleotides: 4. The CDR3 DNA reads as TGTGCCAGCAGTTTTAGCGGGACAGGGGACCAAGAGACCCAGTACTTC. Amino acids: CASSFSGTGDQETQYF.

This chain links TRBV12-3 or TRBV12-4 with TRBJ2-2; D gene ambiguous. Trimming left V 5 bases short and J 3 bases short, with 7 bases between. This CDR3 has 13 residues. This CDR3 reads CASSRHDTGELFF. The CDR3 DNA sequence: TGTGCCAGCAGTCGACACGACACCGGGGAGCTGTTTTTT.

The genes are TRBV7-6 and TRBJ1-6, with a weak D call TRBD1 (6 bases). Germline loops: CDR1 SGHVS, CDR2 FNYEAQ. The CDR3 runs 14 residues. The ends were cut back, 2 bases at V and 9 bases at J, with 11 bases in the middle. Written as DNA, the CDR3 is TGTGCCAGCAGCTTAAGCAGGGGAAGTTCACCCCTCCACTTT. Its translation is CASSLSRGSSPLHF.

This chain joins TRBV9 and TRBJ1-2; D is ambiguous. Germline V gene data show CDR1 as SGDLS and CDR2 as YYNGEE. The CDR3 has 12 residues. Trimming pared 3 bases from V and 5 bases from J, leaving 8 bases between. CDR3 sequence reads: CASSETHYGYTF. As DNA, the CDR3 is TGTGCCAGCAGCGAAACTCATTATGGCTACACCTTC.

This chain connects TRBV6-6 to TRBJ2-7, with 11 bases that match TRBD2. Germline-derived CDR1 and CDR2 are MNHNY and SVGAGI (reference sequence). The CDR3 is made up of 13 amino acids. J gave up 4 bases and V 7 bases, and 3 bases lay outside the gene matches. CDR3 in DNA: TGTGCCAGCACGGGACTAGCGGATTACGAGCAGTACTTC. Protein product: CASTGLADYEQYF.

The chain employs TRBV5-1 and TRBJ2-3; 8 bases are a match to TRBD2. V lost 2 bases to trimming and J lost 1 base; unmatched junction nucleotides: 6. CDR1 is SGHRS, CDR2 YFSETQ, per germline. The CDR3 loop spans 16 amino acids. The CDR3 region has the DNA TGCGCCAGCAGCTTCTACAGCGGGGGCGGCACAGATACGCAGTATTTT. Translated: CASSFYSGGGTDTQYF.

This clonotype was counted at least ten times. The chain employs TRBV7-9 and TRBJ2-3; 7 bases map to TRBD2. V shed 1 base and J 7 bases; nucleotides not matched to a gene: 11. This CDR3 spans 16 amino acids. Germline V gives CDR1 SEHNR, CDR2 FQNEAQ (reference sequence). The CDR3 loop reads CASSLVGGEAGNTQYF. In DNA, the CDR3 is TGTGCCAGCAGCTTAGTCGGCGGGGAAGCGGGGAATACGCAGTATTTT. The full variable domain, rest sourced from reference TRBV7-9 and TRBJ2-3, is DTGVSQNPRHKITKRGQNVTFRCDPISEHNRLYWYRQTLGQGPEFLTYFQNEAQLEKSRLLSDRFSAERPKGSFSTLEIQRTEQGDSAMYLCASSLVGGEAGNTQYFGPGTRLTVL.

V usage is TRBV20-1 and J usage is TRBJ1-1; D uncertain. This CDR3 spans 12 amino acids. Germline-derived CDR1 and CDR2 are DFQATT and SNEGSKA (reference sequence). The germline V and J ends were trimmed by 8 bases and 0 bases, with 10 bases remaining between them. CDR3 amino acids: CSYEGMNTEAFF. The CDR3 nucleotides read TGCAGTTACGAGGGCATGAACACTGAAGCTTTCTTT.